Shown below are 9 T cell receptor beta chains from a single sample sequenced in a study of blood T cell repertoires in COVID-19. Sequencing was performed with immunoSEQ multiplex PCR; in TCRdb, only in-frame clones are kept and a portion is missing. The sample lists 95,000 to 120,000 clones, around nine tenths occurring once. The sequencing input was peripheral blood. The receptors derive from a woman aged 70-85 years who had recovered from COVID-19.

V is TRBV19 and J is TRBJ2-5; maybe TRBD2 (5 bases). The CDR3 is made up of 13 amino acids. CDR1 is LNHDA and CDR2 is SQIVND in the germline V gene (reference sequence). The V and J ends lost 5 bases and 4 bases respectively, with 11 bases between them. CDR3 DNA sequence: TGTGCCAGTAGTCGGGATAGAAGAGAGACCCAGTACTTC. Translated, it gives CASSRDRRETQYF.

The CDR3 spells CASSLRTGGDTEAFF. In DNA, the CDR3 is TGTGCCAGCAGCCTCCGGACAGGGGGAGACACTGAAGCTTTCTTT. This chain links TRBV4-2 with TRBJ1-1, with 10 bases identical to TRBD1. Germline trimming cut 4 bases from V and 3 bases from J; bases unmatched to any gene: 5. The CDR3 is made up of 15 amino acids. CDR1 and CDR2 (germline): LGHNA, YNFKEQ.

This rearrangement joins TRBV11-2 to TRBJ2-5; D is possibly TRBD1 (5 bases). Germline assignment: CDR1 SGHAT and CDR2 FQNNGV. The CDR3 runs to 14 residues. Trimming stripped 1 base from V and 5 bases from J, with 11 bases between. CDR3 sequence: CASSLVQGTETQYF. DNA of the CDR3: TGTGCCAGCAGCTTAGTGCAGGGCACGGAGACCCAGTACTTC.

This clone was observed a handful of times. V is TRBV27 and J is TRBJ2-1; 10 nucleotides agree with TRBD2. Losses at the gene ends were 3 bases for V and 0 bases for J; bases not matched to a gene: 5. Germline V lookup: CDR1 MNHEY, CDR2 SMNVEV (reference sequence). The CDR3 contains 17 residues. CDR3 DNA sequence: TGTGCCAGCAGTTTCCCTAGCGGGGGAAGCTCCTACAATGAGCAGTTCTTC. Translating gives CASSFPSGGSSYNEQFF.

The chain recombines TRBV7-9 with TRBJ2-1; D may be TRBD2 (5 bases). The germline V and J ends were trimmed by 1 base and 9 bases, with 16 bases remaining between them. Germline V gives CDR1 SEHNR, CDR2 FQNEAQ (reference sequence). This CDR3 region has 15 residues. The CDR3 sequence: CASSLGIAAGGEQFF. In nucleotides, the CDR3 is TGTGCCAGCAGCTTAGGGATCGCCGCAGGAGGTGAGCAGTTCTTC.

This clone was picked up one time. This chain uses TRBV18 with TRBJ1-5; perhaps TRBD1 as D (5 bases). Germline V gene data show CDR1 as KGHSH and CDR2 as LQKENI. The CDR3 is made up of 15 amino acids. V lost 2 bases and J 0 bases, leaving 8 bases between the germline ends. CDR3 nucleotides: TGTGCCAGCTCACCAGGGGGGAATAGCAATCAGCCCCAGCATTTT. Translating it yields CASSPGGNSNQPQHF.

The chain is built from TRBV14 and TRBJ2-3, with a weak D call TRBD1 (5 bases). V was trimmed by 4 bases and J by 2 bases, leaving 16 bases between them. This CDR3 is built from 16 residues. Germline-derived CDR1 and CDR2 are SGHDN and FVKESK. The chain's CDR3 is CASSPPGRQTTDTQYF. As DNA, the CDR3 is TGTGCCAGCAGCCCCCCCGGACGACAGACCACAGATACGCAGTATTTT.

The gene calls are TRBV27 and TRBJ2-7; 7 bases line up with TRBD2. CDR1 and CDR2 from the germline V gene are MNHEY and SMNVEV (reference sequence). V was clipped by 5 bases and J by 3 bases; unmatched bases: 4. The CDR3 extends over 13 amino acids. The CDR3 is CASSPRTSYEQYF. DNA for the CDR3: TGTGCCAGCAGTCCCCGGACTAGCTACGAGCAGTACTTC.

The chain recombines TRBV25-1 with TRBJ2-7, with D maybe TRBD2 (6 bases). V was shortened by 1 base and J by 2 bases, with 18 bases between the two germline ends. The CDR3 is made up of 17 amino acids. Looked up from germline, CDR1 is MGHDK and CDR2 is SYGVNS. The CDR3: CASSECPQGGSTYEQYF. CDR3 coding DNA: TGTGCCAGCAGTGAATGCCCCCAGGGAGGTTCGACCTACGAGCAGTACTTC.